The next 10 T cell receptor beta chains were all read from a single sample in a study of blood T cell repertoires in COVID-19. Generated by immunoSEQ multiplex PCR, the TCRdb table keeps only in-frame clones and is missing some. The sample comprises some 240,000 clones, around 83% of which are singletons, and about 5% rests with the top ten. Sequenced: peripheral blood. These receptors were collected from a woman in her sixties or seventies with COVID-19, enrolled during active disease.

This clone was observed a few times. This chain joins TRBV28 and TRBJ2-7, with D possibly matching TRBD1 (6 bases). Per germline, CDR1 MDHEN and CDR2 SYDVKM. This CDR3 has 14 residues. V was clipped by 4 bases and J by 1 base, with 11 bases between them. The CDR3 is CASSYRDLSYEQYF. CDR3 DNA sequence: TGTGCCAGCAGTTACAGGGATTTGTCCTACGAGCAGTACTTC.

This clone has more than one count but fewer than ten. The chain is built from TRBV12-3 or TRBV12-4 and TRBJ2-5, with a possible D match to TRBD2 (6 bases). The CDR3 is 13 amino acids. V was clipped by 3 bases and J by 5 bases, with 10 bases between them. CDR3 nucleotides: TGTGCCAGCAGTTTTGGGGGGTGGGAGACCCAGTACTTC. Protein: CASSFGGWETQYF.

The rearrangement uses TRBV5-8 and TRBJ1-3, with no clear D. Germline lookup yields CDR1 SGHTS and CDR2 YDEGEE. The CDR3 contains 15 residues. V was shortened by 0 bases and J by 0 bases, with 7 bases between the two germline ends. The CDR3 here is CASSLVRSSGNTIYF. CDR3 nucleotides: TGTGCCAGCAGCTTGGTTAGGAGCTCTGGAAACACCATATATTTT.

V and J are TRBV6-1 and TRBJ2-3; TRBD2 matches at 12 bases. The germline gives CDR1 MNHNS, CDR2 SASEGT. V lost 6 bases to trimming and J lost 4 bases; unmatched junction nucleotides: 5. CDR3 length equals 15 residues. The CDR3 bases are TGTGCCAGCAGCCAGACTAGCGGGAGTTCAGATACGCAGTATTTT. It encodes CASSQTSGSSDTQYF.

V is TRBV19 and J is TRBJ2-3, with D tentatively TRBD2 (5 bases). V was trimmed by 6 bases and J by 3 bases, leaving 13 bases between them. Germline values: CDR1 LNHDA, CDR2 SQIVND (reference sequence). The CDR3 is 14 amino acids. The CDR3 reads CASRSEGRTDTQYF. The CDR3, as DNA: TGTGCCAGTAGATCAGAGGGAAGGACAGATACGCAGTATTTT.

The CDR3 protein is CASALSGGQTEAFF. As DNA, the CDR3 is TGCGCCAGCGCCCTAAGCGGGGGTCAGACTGAAGCTTTCTTT. J is TRBJ1-1 and V is TRBV5-1; perhaps TRBD1 as D (5 bases). The length of the CDR3 is 14 residues. In germline, CDR1 is SGHRS, CDR2 YFSETQ. With 7 bases removed from V and 5 bases from J, the gap between germline ends came to 18 bases.

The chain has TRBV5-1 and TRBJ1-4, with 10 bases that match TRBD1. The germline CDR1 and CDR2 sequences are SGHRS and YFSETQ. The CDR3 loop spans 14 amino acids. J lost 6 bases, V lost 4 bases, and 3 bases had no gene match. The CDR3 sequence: CASSPGQGHEKLFF. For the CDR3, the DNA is TGCGCCAGCAGCCCGGGACAGGGGCATGAAAAACTGTTTTTT.

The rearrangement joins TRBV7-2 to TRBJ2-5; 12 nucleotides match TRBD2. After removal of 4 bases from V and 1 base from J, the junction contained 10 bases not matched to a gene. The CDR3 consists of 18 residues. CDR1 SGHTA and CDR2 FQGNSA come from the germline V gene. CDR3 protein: CASSSSGRVQFLQETQYF. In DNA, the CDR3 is TGTGCCAGCAGCTCTAGCGGGAGGGTCCAATTCCTCCAAGAGACCCAGTACTTC.

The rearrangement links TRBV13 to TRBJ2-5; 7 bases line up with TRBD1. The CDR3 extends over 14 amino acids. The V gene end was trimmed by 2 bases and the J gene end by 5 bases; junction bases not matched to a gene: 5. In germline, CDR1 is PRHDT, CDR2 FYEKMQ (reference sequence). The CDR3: CASSLRGGRETQYF. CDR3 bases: TGTGCCAGCAGCTTAAGAGGGGGCAGGGAGACCCAGTACTTC.

The DNA of the CDR3 is TGTGCCAGCAGATCGGGGGGGAGTAATCTCCCCCAGCATTTT. Protein: CASRSGGSNLPQHF. The J gene is TRBJ1-5, the V gene TRBV6-5; weak D call: TRBD1 (5 bases). Trimming left V 6 bases short and J 10 bases short, with 19 bases between. This CDR3 is built from 14 residues. In germline, CDR1 is MNHEY, CDR2 SVGAGI.